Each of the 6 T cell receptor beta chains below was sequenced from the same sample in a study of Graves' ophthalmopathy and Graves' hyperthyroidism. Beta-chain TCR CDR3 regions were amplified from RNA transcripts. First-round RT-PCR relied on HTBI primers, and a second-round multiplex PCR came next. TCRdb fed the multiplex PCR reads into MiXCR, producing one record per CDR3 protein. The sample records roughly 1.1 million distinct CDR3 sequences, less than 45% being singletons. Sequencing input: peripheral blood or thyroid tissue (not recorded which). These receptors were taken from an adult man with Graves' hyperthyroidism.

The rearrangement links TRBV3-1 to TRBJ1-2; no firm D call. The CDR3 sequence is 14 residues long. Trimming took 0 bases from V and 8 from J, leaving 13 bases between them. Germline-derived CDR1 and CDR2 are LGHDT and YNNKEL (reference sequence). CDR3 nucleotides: TGTGCCAGCAGCCAAGATCCGAGTATTTCAGGCTACACCTTC. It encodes CASSQDPSISGYTF.

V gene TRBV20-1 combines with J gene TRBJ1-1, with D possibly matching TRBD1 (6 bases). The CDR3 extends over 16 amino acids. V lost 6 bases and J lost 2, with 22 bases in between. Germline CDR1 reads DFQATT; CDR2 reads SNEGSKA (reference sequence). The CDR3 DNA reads TGCAGTGCGAGCCCTCTGGGGGGGGCGGTAAACACTGAAGCTTTCTTT. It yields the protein CSASPLGGAVNTEAFF.

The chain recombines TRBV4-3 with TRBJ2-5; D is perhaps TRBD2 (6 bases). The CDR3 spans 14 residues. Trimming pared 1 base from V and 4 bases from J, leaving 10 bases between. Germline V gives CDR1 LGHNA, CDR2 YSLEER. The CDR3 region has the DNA TGCGCCAGCAGCCAAGGCGGGGTGATAGAGACCCAGTACTTC. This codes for CASSQGGVIETQYF.

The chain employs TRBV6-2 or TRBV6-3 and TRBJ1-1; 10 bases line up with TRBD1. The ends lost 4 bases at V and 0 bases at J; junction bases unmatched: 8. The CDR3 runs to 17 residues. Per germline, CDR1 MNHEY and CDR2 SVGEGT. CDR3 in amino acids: CASSLFGTGVMNTEAFF. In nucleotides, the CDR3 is TGTGCCAGCAGTTTATTCGGGACAGGGGTCATGAACACTGAAGCTTTCTTT.

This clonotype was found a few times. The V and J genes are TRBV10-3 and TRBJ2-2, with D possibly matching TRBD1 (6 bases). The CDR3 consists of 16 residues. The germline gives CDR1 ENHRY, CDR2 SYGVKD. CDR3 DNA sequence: TGTACCTTCAGGGGTTCAGATGGATCGAACACCGGGGAGCTGTTTTTT. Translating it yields CTFRGSDGSNTGELFF.

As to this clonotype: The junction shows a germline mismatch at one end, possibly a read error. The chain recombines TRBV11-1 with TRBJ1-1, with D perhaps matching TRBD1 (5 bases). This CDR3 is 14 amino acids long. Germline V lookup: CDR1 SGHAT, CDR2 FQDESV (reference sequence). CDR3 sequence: CVSSLRGSNTEAFF. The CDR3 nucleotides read TGTGTCAGCAGCTTACGGGGCTCGAACACTGAAGCTTTCTTT.